What follows describes a single T cell receptor (beta chain). The record originates from a study of blood T cell repertoires in COVID-19. Study information: Acute-phase and convalescent COVID-19 samples originated in the United States, Italy and Spain. Nucleic acid was either cDNA or gDNA, and it came from T cells, B-cell-depleted T cells, or PBMCs.

The protocol was immunoSEQ multiplex PCR, while the TCRdb copy is restricted to in-frame clones and leaves out a portion. This table has more than 200,000 clones, roughly 80% appearing once. The material sequenced was peripheral blood. This TCR was recovered from a woman of 80 years or more with acute or convalescent COVID-19.

The CDR3 region has the DNA TGTGCCAGCAGCTTAGATTTCTTCGGGGAGCTGTTTTTT. It yields the protein CASSLDFFGELFF. The chain recombines TRBV11-3 with TRBJ2-2; D is ambiguous. V was cut by 0 bases and J by 7 bases, with 6 bases left in between. The CDR3 spans 13 residues. In germline, CDR1 is SGHNT, CDR2 YENEEA.